This entry lists 7 T cell receptor beta chains sequenced from one sample in a study of neurological immune-mediated disorders. TCRdb passed the 5' RACE reads through MiXCR, listing each CDR3 protein once. In the table there are about 120,000 distinct CDR3 sequences, roughly 3.2% of which are singletons. Input material: PBMCs. The receptor set was obtained from a woman aged 25-40 years with multiple sclerosis.

This clonotype appeared many times. This chain links TRBV4-1 with TRBJ1-5; D possibly corresponds to TRBD1 (5 bases). The CDR3 totals 15 residues. V lost 0 bases, J lost 3 bases, and 9 bases lay in between. CDR1 and CDR2 from the germline V gene are MGHRA and YSYEKL. CDR3 residues: CASSQDGAVNQPQHF. The CDR3 DNA sequence: TGCGCCAGCAGCCAAGATGGGGCAGTCAATCAGCCCCAGCATTTT.

At least ten counts were recorded for this clonotype. The V and J genes are TRBV5-4 and TRBJ1-2, with a tentative D call TRBD1 (5 bases). The length of the CDR3 is 12 residues. Germline CDR1 reads SGHNT; CDR2 reads YYREEE (reference sequence). The V end was cut by 3 bases, the J end by 9 bases, with 12 bases between. The CDR3 DNA follows: TGTGCCAGCAGCTCGGGACTGAGGAGCTACACCTTC. Protein product: CASSSGLRSYTF.

Ten or more counts support this clonotype. The chain employs TRBV7-2 and TRBJ2-7; 9 nucleotides align to TRBD2. The CDR3 is 14 residues long. The germline gives CDR1 SGHTA, CDR2 FQGNSA. The J segment lost 3 bases and the V segment lost 4 bases, leaving 4 bases of the junction unmatched. In nucleotides, the CDR3 is TGTGCCAGCAGCTCACCGCGGGGGGGCTACGAGCAGTACTTC. This translates into CASSSPRGGYEQYF.

This clonotype showed up many times. The chain carries TRBV15 and TRBJ2-2; unclear D gene. Germline loops: CDR1 LNHNV, CDR2 YYDKDF (reference sequence). Trimming took off 0 bases at V and 0 bases at J, with 11 bases between the two ends. There are 17 residues in the CDR3. The CDR3 protein is CATSRDSGVSNTGELFF. The CDR3 DNA reads TGTGCCACCAGCAGAGATTCTGGGGTATCGAACACCGGGGAGCTGTTTTTT.

This clonotype was detected many times. This chain joins TRBV3-1 and TRBJ2-2, with D unresolved. This CDR3 spans 12 amino acids. CDR1 and CDR2 from the germline V gene are LGHDT and YNNKEL (reference sequence). The V end lost 2 bases, the J end lost 7 bases, and 5 bases lay between the germline ends. As DNA, the CDR3 is TGTGCCAGCAGCCAATACGGCGGGGAGCTGTTTTTT. Its protein is CASSQYGGELFF.

This clonotype was picked up many times. The chain joins TRBV7-6 to TRBJ1-6; weak D call: TRBD1 (5 bases). The CDR3 length is 15 residues. Deletions cut 2 bases from V and 7 bases from J, with 12 bases between. Looked up from germline, CDR1 is SGHVS and CDR2 is FNYEAQ. As DNA, the CDR3 is TGTGCCAGCAGCTTATGGGCCGGGGGAAATTCACCCCTCCACTTT. It translates to CASSLWAGGNSPLHF.

This clonotype was observed many times. V and J are TRBV6-2 or TRBV6-3 and TRBJ2-7, with no clear D. The CDR3 extends over 18 amino acids. From germline, CDR1 is MNHEY and CDR2 SVGEGT. V gave up 5 bases and J gave up 2 bases, with 25 bases separating them. The CDR3 spells CASSLRSPATRATYEQYF. As DNA, the CDR3 is TGTGCCAGCAGTCTACGCAGTCCGGCTACCCGGGCCACCTACGAGCAGTACTTC.